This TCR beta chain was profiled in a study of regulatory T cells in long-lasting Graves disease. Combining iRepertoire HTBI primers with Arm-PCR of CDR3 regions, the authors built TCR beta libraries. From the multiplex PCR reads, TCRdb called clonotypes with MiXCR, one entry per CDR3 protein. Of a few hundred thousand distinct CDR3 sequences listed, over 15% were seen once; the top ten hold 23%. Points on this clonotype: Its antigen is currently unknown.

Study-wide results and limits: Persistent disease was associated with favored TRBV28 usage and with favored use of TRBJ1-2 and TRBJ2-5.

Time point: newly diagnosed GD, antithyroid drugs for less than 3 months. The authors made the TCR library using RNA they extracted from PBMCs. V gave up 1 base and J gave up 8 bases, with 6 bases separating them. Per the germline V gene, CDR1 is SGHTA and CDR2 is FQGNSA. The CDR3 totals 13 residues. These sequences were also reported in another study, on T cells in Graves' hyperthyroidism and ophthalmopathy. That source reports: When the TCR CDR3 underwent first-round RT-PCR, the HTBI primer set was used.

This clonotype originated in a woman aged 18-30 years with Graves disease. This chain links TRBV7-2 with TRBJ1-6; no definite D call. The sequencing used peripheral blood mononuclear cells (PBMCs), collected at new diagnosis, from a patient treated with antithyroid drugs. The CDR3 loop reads CASSLEQDSPLHF. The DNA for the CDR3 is TGTGCCAGCAGCTTAGAGCAGGATTCACCCCTCCACTTT.